The 21 T cell receptor beta chains presented below share a single source sample, sequenced in a study of immune cell composition in non-small cell lung cancer. Only in-frame clones appear in the TCRdb table, and some are missing; sequencing was by immunoSEQ multiplex PCR. This sample has around 13,000 clones, with 81% found just once. Material: lung tumor tissue. These receptors all come from a human donor with non-small cell lung cancer.

The chain has TRBV15 and TRBJ2-3; D is ambiguous. The V gene's germline CDR1 is LNHNV and CDR2 YYDKDF (reference sequence). CDR3 length: 12 amino acids. Trimming took 6 bases from V and 5 from J, leaving 9 bases between them. This CDR3 is CATSKAGDTQYF. The CDR3 coding sequence is TGTGCCACCAGTAAAGCCGGAGATACGCAGTATTTT. Together with reference TRBV15 and TRBJ2-3, the CDR3 gives the full variable domain: DAMVIQNPRYQVTQFGKPVTLSCSQTLNHNVMYWYQQKSSQAPKLLFHYYDKDFNNEADTPDNFQSRRPNTSFCFLDIRSPGLGDTAMYLCATSKAGDTQYFGPGTRLTVL.

The CDR3 DNA reads as TGTGCCAGCAGCTCAACTAGCGGGTCCTCCTACAATGAGCAGTTCTTC. It codes for CASSSTSGSSYNEQFF. The chain uses TRBV13 and TRBJ2-1; TRBD2 aligns across 9 bases. CDR1 PRHDT and CDR2 FYEKMQ come from the germline V gene (reference sequence). CDR3 length: 16 residues. The trim removed 4 bases at V and 0 bases at J, leaving 4 bases unmatched.

The chain employs TRBV15 and TRBJ1-5, with 7 bases identical to TRBD1. The CDR3 runs 17 residues. The germline V gene has CDR1 LNHNV and CDR2 YYDKDF (reference sequence). V was clipped by 0 bases and J by 11 bases; unmatched bases: 16. The CDR3 bases are TGTGCCACCAGCAGAGAAACAGACAGGGCCCGCGGGAGAGCCCAGCATTTT. This gives the protein CATSRETDRARGRAQHF.

The chain has TRBV7-9 and TRBJ2-5, with 9 bases matching TRBD1. J lost 5 bases, V lost 5 bases, and 6 bases had no gene match. Germline CDR1 is SEHNR and CDR2 is FQNEAQ (reference sequence). This CDR3 region has 14 residues. The CDR3 DNA sequence: TGTGCCAGCAGCCGGGGGACAGGGTCTGAGACCCAGTACTTC. It translates to CASSRGTGSETQYF.

The J gene is TRBJ2-2, the V gene TRBV7-2; possibly TRBD2 for D (5 bases). The CDR3 extends over 15 amino acids. Trimming removed 0 bases at V and 4 bases at J, with 9 bases between. Looked up from germline, CDR1 is SGHTA and CDR2 is FQGNSA. For the CDR3, the DNA is TGTGCCAGCAGCTTAGCACCGGGAAGCACCGGGGAGCTGTTTTTT. It codes for CASSLAPGSTGELFF.

V is TRBV28 and J is TRBJ2-1, with 10 bases fitting TRBD2. The germline gives CDR1 MDHEN, CDR2 SYDVKM. This CDR3 is 15 amino acids long. Losses at the gene ends were 5 bases for V and 6 bases for J; bases not matched to a gene: 7. The CDR3 DNA reads as TGTGCCAGCAGTAAACCGGGACTAGCGTCCAATGAGCAGTTCTTC. This codes for CASSKPGLASNEQFF.

This rearrangement joins TRBV11-3 to TRBJ2-1, with TRBD2 matching 7 bases. Germline loops: CDR1 SGHNT, CDR2 YENEEA. The V segment lost 3 bases and the J segment 0 bases; nucleotides outside the gene matches: 2. The CDR3 has 15 residues. The CDR3 DNA reads TGTGCCAGCAGCTTGGGAGGGCCCTCCTACAATGAGCAGTTCTTC. Translation: CASSLGGPSYNEQFF.

This chain links TRBV6-6 with TRBJ2-5; no definite D call. V was pared by 0 bases and J by 4 bases, with 12 bases between. Germline V gene data show CDR1 as MNHNY and CDR2 as SVGAGI (reference sequence). The CDR3 is 15 amino acids. The CDR3 sequence is CASSYSKWGGETQYF. The CDR3 DNA follows: TGTGCCAGCAGTTACTCGAAGTGGGGTGGAGAGACCCAGTACTTC.

This chain uses TRBV6-1 with TRBJ2-1; 15 bases are shared with TRBD2. The CDR3 extends over 15 amino acids. Germline CDR1 and CDR2: MNHNS and SASEGT. V lost 1 base, J lost 9 bases, and 1 base stayed unmatched. CDR3 bases: TGTGCCAGCAGTGAAGTGGGACTAGCGGGAGGTGAGCAGTTCTTC. This gives the protein CASSEVGLAGGEQFF.

V usage is TRBV19 and J usage is TRBJ2-1; TRBD2 matches 7 bases. V gave up 3 bases and J gave up 4 bases; unmatched junction bases: 9. The CDR3 length is 16 residues. Germline V gene lookup returns CDR1 LNHDA and CDR2 SQIVND (reference sequence). In DNA form, the CDR3 reads TGTGCCAGTAGTATGGCCGGGGGGAGTGCGTACAATGAGCAGTTCTTC. Its protein product is CASSMAGGSAYNEQFF.

This chain links TRBV28 with TRBJ2-1; 13 nucleotides match TRBD2. Germline CDR1 reads MDHEN; CDR2 reads SYDVKM. Trimming removed 5 bases from V and 3 bases from J; junction bases left unmatched: 10. CDR3 length equals 18 residues. CDR3 sequence: CASSPGLAGEGIYNEQFF. CDR3 nucleotides: TGTGCCAGCAGTCCCGGACTAGCGGGAGAAGGGATCTACAATGAGCAGTTCTTC. The whole variable domain, filled in from reference TRBV28 and TRBJ2-1, reads DVKVTQSSRYLVKRTGEKVFLECVQDMDHENMFWYRQDPGLGLRLIYFSYDVKMKEKGDIPEGYSVSREKKERFSLILESASTNQTSMYLCASSPGLAGEGIYNEQFFGPGTRLTVL.

This clone is categorized as medium-sized (0.01 to 0.1%). This rearrangement joins TRBV9 to TRBJ1-1, with TRBD1 identical over 7 bases. Trimming removed 4 bases from V and 1 base from J; junction bases left unmatched: 16. Looked up from germline, CDR1 is SGDLS and CDR2 is YYNGEE. This CDR3 spans 18 amino acids. The CDR3 DNA follows: TGTGCCAGCAGCTCCCGAGGAGGGGGCACGGGAGGGAACACTGAAGCTTTCTTT. It encodes CASSSRGGGTGGNTEAFF.

The chain joins TRBV28 to TRBJ2-7; 12 nucleotides align to TRBD2. J was trimmed by 6 bases and V by 11 bases; bases with no gene match: 5. This CDR3 has 12 residues. The germline V gene has CDR1 MDHEN and CDR2 SYDVKM. In DNA form, the CDR3 reads TGTGCCGCACTAGCGGGAGGATCCGAGCAGTACTTC. Translation: CAALAGGSEQYF.

This clone was seen only a few times. The V and J genes are TRBV29-1 and TRBJ1-4; 7 positions agree with TRBD1. CDR3 length: 14 amino acids. Trimming cost V 6 bases and J 5 bases; bases outside gene matches: 9. Germline V gene data show CDR1 as SQVTM and CDR2 as ANQGSEA. CDR3 nucleotide sequence: TGCAGCGTGCGTCGTGGACAGGCAAATGAAAAACTGTTTTTT. Protein: CSVRRGQANEKLFF.

The chain is built from TRBV5-1 and TRBJ2-2; D is ambiguous. In germline, CDR1 is SGHRS, CDR2 YFSETQ. The CDR3 totals 11 residues. Deletions cut 7 bases from V and 2 bases from J, with 3 bases between. The CDR3 sequence: CASGNTGELFF. The CDR3 coding sequence is TGCGCCAGCGGAAACACCGGGGAGCTGTTTTTT.

In its sample, this clone was seen a few times. The J gene is TRBJ2-7, the V gene TRBV7-2; 9 bases match TRBD1. Germline-derived CDR1 and CDR2 are SGHTA and FQGNSA. CDR3 length: 15 amino acids. Unmatched junction bases numbered 8, after V lost 3 bases and J lost 5 bases. The CDR3 DNA is TGTGCCAGCAGCTTTACATCCGACAGGGGGAACGAGCAGTACTTC. Encoded protein: CASSFTSDRGNEQYF.

This chain uses TRBV9 with TRBJ1-3, with no clear D. The V and J ends lost 4 bases and 2 bases respectively, with 10 bases between them. Germline V CDR1 and CDR2: SGDLS, YYNGEE. The CDR3 is 14 residues long. The DNA for the CDR3 is TGTGCCAGCAGCCGGGTCCTAACTGGAAACACCATATATTTT. Its translation is CASSRVLTGNTIYF.

Comment on this clone: At one boundary the junction diverges from the germline segment, which might be a read error. The chain is built from TRBV6-5 and TRBJ2-5, with D uncertain. The CDR3 is 15 amino acids. CDR1 is MNHEY and CDR2 is SVGAGI in the germline V gene. In DNA, the CDR3 is TGTGCCAGCAGTTTAGACCCTCAGAACCAACAGACCCAGTACTTC. This sequence encodes CASSLDPQNQQTQYF.

The sample holds one count of this clone. The rearrangement uses TRBV18 and TRBJ1-4; 9 bases fit TRBD1. There are 16 residues in the CDR3. The germline V gene encodes CDR1 KGHSH and CDR2 LQKENI. Trimming at V came to 0 bases and at J to 4 bases, leaving 3 bases not matched to a gene. CDR3 loop: CASSPPGDRVNEKLFF. In DNA form, the CDR3 reads TGTGCCAGCTCACCACCCGGGGACAGGGTTAATGAAAAACTGTTTTTT.

The chain links TRBV6-5 to TRBJ2-7; TRBD2 agrees at 11 bases. Germline V CDR1 and CDR2: MNHEY, SVGAGI. With 6 bases clipped from V and 9 bases from J, the junction kept 13 bases outside the gene matches. This CDR3 has 15 amino acids. The CDR3 protein is CASRPGTSGDPVQYF. CDR3 DNA: TGTGCCAGCAGACCCGGGACTAGCGGCGACCCTGTGCAGTACTTC.

The chain joins TRBV11-3 to TRBJ1-1; no reliable D call. CDR1 and CDR2 from the germline V gene are SGHNT and YENEEA. Between the trimmed V and J ends, which lost 7 bases and 4 bases, there was a span of 13 bases. The length of the CDR3 is 13 residues. CDR3 coding DNA: TGTGCCAGCAATGTAAACGCAGGCACTGAAGCTTTCTTT. This encodes CASNVNAGTEAFF.